This passage covers 20 T cell receptor beta chains from one sample sequenced in a study of beta chain features in type 1 diabetes. TCRB transcripts that were expressed got sequenced, as all of the isolated RNA had been reverse transcribed. Method: immunoSEQ multiplex PCR; TCRdb's copy keeps in-frame clones and lacks some. The table has about 360,000 clones, roughly 12% seen once. The material sequenced was naive CD4+ T cells from blood. The receptors were gathered from a man in his late teens or twenties in good health.

This clone was detected only a few times. The CDR3 spells CASSARTANTGELFF. In nucleotides, the CDR3 is TGTGCCAGCAGCGCCCGGACAGCGAACACCGGGGAGCTGTTTTTT. J is TRBJ2-2 and V is TRBV2; D is perhaps TRBD1 (6 bases). Trimming cost V 6 bases and J 0 bases, with 11 bases left between them. The CDR3 runs to 15 residues. Germline assignment: CDR1 SNHLY and CDR2 FYNNEI. Using reference TRBV2 and TRBJ2-2 for the parts outside the CDR3, the full variable domain is EPEVTQTPSHQVTQMGQEVILRCVPISNHLYFYWYRQILGQKVEFLVSFYNNEISEKSEIFDDQFSVERPDGSNFTLKIRSTKLEDSAMYFCASSARTANTGELFFGEGSRLTVL.

This chain joins TRBV10-3 and TRBJ2-7; a weak D match, TRBD1 (5 bases). This CDR3 spans 15 amino acids. Trimming shortened V by 6 bases and J by 0 bases, and 15 bases separated the two germline ends. Per the germline V gene, CDR1 is ENHRY and CDR2 is SYGVKD. CDR3: CAISPGQGSSYEQYF. In DNA form, the CDR3 reads TGTGCCATCAGCCCCGGGCAGGGAAGCTCCTACGAGCAGTACTTC.

This clone has a handful of counts. The rearrangement joins TRBV15 to TRBJ2-5, with D maybe TRBD2 (5 bases). The J call may be faulty, since TRBJ2-7 better matches the DNA end. CDR1 is LNHNV, CDR2 YYDKDF, per germline (reference sequence). The CDR3 totals 14 residues. The CDR3 nucleotides are TGTGCCACCAGCAGAGATATGAGGGCTTACGAGCAGTACTTC. This sequence encodes CATSRDMRAYEQYF.

The gene calls are TRBV15 and TRBJ2-6, with D maybe TRBD2 (6 bases). CDR3 size: 17 residues. The germline V gene encodes CDR1 LNHNV and CDR2 YYDKDF (reference sequence). V was clipped by 5 bases and J by 0 bases, with 14 bases between them. The CDR3 nucleotides are TGTGCCACCAGCCCCGGGACTGGCTACTCTGGGGCCAACGTCCTGACTTTC. Translated: CATSPGTGYSGANVLTF.

The table lists this clone with a few counts. A read error may account for a junction end that differs from germline. The chain combines TRBV28 with TRBJ2-7; tentatively, D is TRBD1 (6 bases). This CDR3 has 11 amino acids. Germline V gene sequence: CDR1 MDHEN, CDR2 SYDVKM. CDR3 region: CASSLGRGAFF. The CDR3 DNA sequence: TGTGCCAGCAGTTTAGGCAGGGGTGCTTTCTTC.

The rearrangement uses TRBV7-2 and TRBJ1-2; D remains ambiguous. Trimming took 4 bases from V and 7 from J, leaving 25 bases between them. The CDR3 length is 17 residues. Germline V gives CDR1 SGHTA, CDR2 FQGNSA. CDR3 amino acids: CASSSLPSGTVVSGYTF. As DNA, the CDR3 is TGTGCCAGCAGCTCCCTCCCCTCGGGTACCGTGGTTAGTGGCTACACCTTC.

The rearrangement uses TRBV5-4 and TRBJ1-3; a possible D gene is TRBD1 (5 bases). The CDR3 covers 17 residues. Trimming took off 3 bases at V and 4 bases at J, with 20 bases between the two ends. The germline gives CDR1 SGHNT, CDR2 YYREEE (reference sequence). The DNA of the CDR3 is TGTGCCAGCAGCTGGATACCGGGCCCGGGGGTCGGAAACACCATATATTTT. It is translated as CASSWIPGPGVGNTIYF.

This clone was counted between two and nine times. The chain recombines TRBV5-1 with TRBJ2-5, with D perhaps matching TRBD2 (5 bases). The CDR3 has 16 amino acids. Germline loops: CDR1 SGHRS, CDR2 YFSETQ. The V and J ends lost 2 bases and 6 bases respectively, with 20 bases between them. CDR3 sequence: CASSFRRAASRQTQYF. The CDR3 DNA sequence: TGCGCCAGCAGCTTTAGGCGGGCAGCTAGTAGGCAGACCCAGTACTTC.

The chain is built from TRBV9 and TRBJ2-1; 10 bases fit TRBD2. V lost 2 bases and J lost 3; bases outside the gene matches: 5. The CDR3 consists of 16 residues. In germline, CDR1 is SGDLS, CDR2 YYNGEE. The CDR3: CASSVPPSGSYNEQFF. The CDR3 DNA reads as TGTGCCAGCAGCGTGCCTCCTAGCGGGAGCTACAATGAGCAGTTCTTC.

The rearrangement joins TRBV5-6 to TRBJ2-5, with 8 bases matching TRBD2. The better agreement between TRBJ2-7 and the DNA end casts doubt on the J call. Germline-derived CDR1 and CDR2 are SGHDT and YYEEEE. CDR3 size: 15 residues. The CDR3 DNA reads as TGTGCCAGCAGCTTGGATCCGGGAGGGCCTTACGAGCAGTACTTC. Its translation is CASSLDPGGPYEQYF.

In this sample, this clone turned up a few times. The chain uses TRBV11-2 and TRBJ2-1; a possible D gene is TRBD1 (6 bases). V lost 5 bases and J 5 bases, leaving 10 bases between the germline ends. The CDR3 extends over 13 amino acids. The germline CDR1 and CDR2 sequences are SGHAT and FQNNGV. CDR3 in DNA: TGTGCCAGCAGCCAGGGGTCCCACAATGAGCAGTTCTTC. This translates into CASSQGSHNEQFF. The full variable domain, completed using reference TRBV11-2 and TRBJ2-1, is EAGVAQSPRYKIIEKRQSVAFWCNPISGHATLYWYQQILGQGPKLLIQFQNNGVVDDSQLPKDRFSAERLKGVDSTLKIQPAKLEDSAVYLCASSQGSHNEQFFGPGTRLTVL.

Concerning this clone itself: This same CDR3 is encoded by further DNA sequences in the sample. The V and J genes are TRBV7-2 and TRBJ2-3, with D hard to call. The germline V gene encodes CDR1 SGHTA and CDR2 FQGNSA. Trimming cost V 1 base and J 4 bases, with 6 bases left between them. This CDR3 has 13 amino acids. For the CDR3, the DNA is TGTGCCAGCAGCTTAGGAGGCCCAGATACGCAGTATTTT. It yields the protein CASSLGGPDTQYF. The full variable domain, rest sourced from reference TRBV7-2 and TRBJ2-3, is GAGVSQSPSNKVTEKGKDVELRCDPISGHTALYWYRQSLGQGLEFLIYFQGNSAPDKSGLPSDRFSAERTGGSVSTLTIQRTQQEDSAVYLCASSLGGPDTQYFGPGTRLTVL.

This chain links TRBV19 with TRBJ2-3, with D uncertain. The CDR3 covers 13 residues. The germline V and J ends were trimmed by 6 bases and 2 bases, with 9 bases remaining between them. Per germline, CDR1 LNHDA and CDR2 SQIVND (reference sequence). The CDR3 DNA reads TGTGCCAGTAGGAATGCGGTCACAGATACGCAGTATTTT. Protein product: CASRNAVTDTQYF.

J is TRBJ2-2 and V is TRBV7-3; D is ambiguous. The germline V and J ends were trimmed by 1 base and 6 bases, with 9 bases remaining between them. The CDR3 sequence is 14 residues long. Germline CDR1 and CDR2: SGHTA and FQGTGA. The DNA for the CDR3 is TGTGCCAGCAGCTTAAGGTCCCCGGCCGGGGAGCTGTTTTTT. Translated: CASSLRSPAGELFF.

This chain connects TRBV6-1 to TRBJ2-2; the match to TRBD2 covers 9 bases. The CDR3 covers 15 residues. The ends lost 6 bases at V and 4 bases at J; junction bases unmatched: 6. Looked up from germline, CDR1 is MNHNS and CDR2 is SASEGT. CDR3 nucleotides: TGTGCCAGCAGGGGGACTAGCAATCGCACCGGGGAGCTGTTTTTT. As protein: CASRGTSNRTGELFF.

This clone has just a few counts. V and J are TRBV5-4 and TRBJ1-1; the D is unclear. The CDR3 is 13 residues long. V was clipped by 4 bases and J by 13 bases, with 20 bases between them. CDR1 is SGHNT, CDR2 YYREEE, per germline (reference sequence). CDR3 DNA sequence: TGTGCCAGCAGCCAAGTAGAGTCCACCGTCGGTTTCTTT. Its translation is CASSQVESTVGFF.

This clone was recorded a few times. The chain is built from TRBV7-6 and TRBJ1-5; 7 nucleotides align to TRBD1. This CDR3 is built from 16 residues. With 1 base clipped from V and 3 bases from J, the junction kept 6 bases outside the gene matches. Germline CDR1 reads SGHVS; CDR2 reads FNYEAQ. Here the CDR3 reads CASSLEATGNNQPQHF. CDR3 sequence (DNA): TGTGCCAGCAGCTTAGAGGCGACAGGGAACAATCAGCCCCAGCATTTT.

There are a few counts of this clone. The chain recombines TRBV30 with TRBJ1-2; D perhaps matches TRBD1 (6 bases). In germline, CDR1 is GTSNPN, CDR2 SVGIG (reference sequence). The CDR3 extends over 14 amino acids. Trimming took off 0 bases at V and 3 bases at J, with 11 bases between the two ends. CDR3: CAWSVRGAYYGYTF. The CDR3 DNA is TGTGCCTGGAGTGTACGGGGGGCGTACTATGGCTACACCTTC. Full variable domain (missing parts from reference TRBV30 and TRBJ1-2): SQTIHQWPATLVQPVGSPLSLECTVEGTSNPNLYWYRQAAGRGLQLLFYSVGIGQISSEVPQNLSASRPQDRQFILSSKKLLLSDSGFYLCAWSVRGAYYGYTFGSGTRLTVV.

The V call is TRBV20-1, the J call TRBJ2-7; D is unresolved. Germline V CDR1 and CDR2: DFQATT, SNEGSKA (reference sequence). CDR3 length equals 11 residues. The V gene lost 4 bases and the J gene lost 4 bases, with 8 bases spanning the gap. Here the CDR3 reads CSATPEYEQYF. CDR3 coding DNA: TGCAGTGCTACTCCGGAGTACGAGCAGTACTTC.

The chain links TRBV29-1 to TRBJ1-1; TRBD1 aligns across 8 bases. The V gene end was trimmed by 5 bases and the J gene end by 1 base; junction bases not matched to a gene: 9. CDR1 is SQVTM, CDR2 ANQGSEA, per germline. This CDR3 has 15 residues. The CDR3 spells CSVLPGQARNTEAFF. The CDR3 DNA follows: TGCAGCGTTCTTCCGGGACAGGCCCGGAACACTGAAGCTTTCTTT.